This TCR beta chain comes out of a study of T cell responses to AZD1222 COVID-19 vaccine. Repertoires were generated with immunoSEQ multiplex PCR, while TCRdb's copy carries only in-frame clones and drops some. Of some 180,000 clones listed, approximately 92% are singletons. Germline lookup yields CDR1 SNHLY and CDR2 FYNNEI. The CDR3 spans 15 residues. The V segment lost 7 bases and the J segment 5 bases; nucleotides outside the gene matches: 10. This clonotype originated in an adult in good health. The sequences come from peripheral blood, collected on day 0 of AZD1222 vaccination. The chain carries TRBV2 and TRBJ2-7; the match to TRBD2 covers 11 bases. CDR3 residues: CASKDSGRAPNEQYF. CDR3 coding DNA: TGTGCCAGCAAAGATAGCGGGAGGGCCCCTAACGAGCAGTACTTC.